This T cell receptor beta chain was found in a study of blood T cell repertoires in COVID-19. About the study: Both acute and convalescent COVID-19 samples were obtained from the United States, Italy and Spain. From T cells, B-cell-depleted T cells, or PBMCs came the material, which was cDNA or gDNA.

Original methodology: How many nucleated cells were present was estimated from reference gene primer amplification. Method: immunoSEQ multiplex PCR; TCRdb's copy keeps in-frame clones and lacks some. V and J calls and clone size are given by that table; D and trimming were obtained from the DNA. Among 95,000 to 100,000 clones listed, 86% were seen once. Material: peripheral blood. The source is a man of 80 years or more with acute or convalescent COVID-19.

Here the CDR3 DNA reads TGTGCCAGCAGTTACGCCACAGAGGGCCGTGGGGAGACCCAGTACTTC. The encoded protein is CASSYATEGRGETQYF. This chain links TRBV6-5 with TRBJ2-5; D may be TRBD2 (5 bases). Trimming pared 2 bases from V and 5 bases from J, leaving 18 bases between. The CDR3 has 16 amino acids. CDR1 and CDR2 (germline): MNHEY, SVGAGI.